This T cell receptor (beta chain) was documented in a study of T-cell reconstitution after alpha-beta-depleted transplantation in children. General study results and limits: Alpha-beta T cells present about two months after transplant were reported to originate from several hundred expanded graft clones. The authors attributed T-cell counts and diversity one year after transplant mostly to newly produced T cells. Surviving recipient cells, namely T cells and thymic progenitors, were the source of high day-60 TCRbeta diversity in some patients.

A note on this clonotype: Its specificity is unknown.

Trimming took 5 bases from V and 7 from J; bases not matched to a gene: 6. The CDR3 length is 15 residues. Germline V gives CDR1 SGHVS, CDR2 FNYEAQ. Unique molecular identifiers were used in preparing the TCRbeta library. TCRdb reprocessed the PCR reads with MiXCR, giving one entry per CDR3 protein. The repertoire includes roughly 420,000 distinct CDR3 sequences, 15% to 20% of them detected once, and 25% to 35% sits in the top ten. The source of this sequence is a boy less than two years old who had a stem cell transplant for Wiskott-Aldrich syndrome, so the T cells may come from the graft donor. The rearrangement uses TRBV7-6 and TRBJ1-6; 9 bases fit TRBD1. The sequencing used PBMCs, mostly from graft donor cells, collected 360 days after TCRalphabeta/CD19-depleted stem cell transplant. The CDR3 coding sequence is TGTGCCAGCAGCCCTCGGACAGGGGAGAATTCACCCCTCCACTTT. Translated: CASSPRTGENSPLHF.